Sequencing of this T cell receptor beta chain was carried out in a study of T cell responses to AZD1222 COVID-19 vaccine. Assay: immunoSEQ multiplex PCR; the TCRdb copy retains only in-frame clones and omits some. The sample records some 83,000 clones, approximately 91% being singletons. CDR3 length: 18 amino acids. CDR1 and CDR2 from the germline V gene are MNHEY and SMNVEV (reference sequence). Losses at the gene ends were 6 bases for V and 3 bases for J; bases not matched to a gene: 14. The receptor comes from an adult who received the AZD1222 COVID-19 vaccine. The rearrangement uses TRBV27 and TRBJ2-2, with TRBD1 identical over 9 bases. The sequencing here drew on peripheral blood, taken 28 days after the second AZD1222 dose. The CDR3 nucleotides are TGTGCCAGCAGCCGCGGGACAGGGCGAGCGTCTTACACCGGGGAGCTGTTTTTT. Its protein is CASSRGTGRASYTGELFF.